This TCR beta chain was sequenced during a study of T-cell memory formation after mild COVID-19. Study-wide results and limits: Some SARS-CoV-2-responding clones were already detected in memory before infection. Largely, contracting CD4+ clones fell within CM and EM, and contracting CD8+ clones within EMRA.

From 5'RACE with constant-segment primers came TCR alpha and TCR beta cDNA libraries that carried sample barcodes and UMIs. TCRdb re-derived calls from the 5' RACE reads in MiXCR, one entry per CDR3 protein. Altogether 90,000 to 120,000 distinct CDR3 sequences are present, 18% being singletons, with the ten largest covering less than 6.5%. V was shortened by 2 bases and J by 5 bases, with 14 bases between the two germline ends. The CDR3 is made up of 15 amino acids. Germline values: CDR1 KGHDR, CDR2 SFDVKD. Concerning this clonotype: As yet, its antigen is unknown.

The sequencing sample was made of PBMCs or a T cell subset sorted from them (not recorded which). The receptor was isolated from a man younger than 35 who had mild COVID-19 (a few samples of this study predate the infection). Cell type and time point are not known. This rearrangement joins TRBV24-1 to TRBJ1-2; D not resolved. CDR3 bases: TGTGCCACCAGTGATTCAGCGCTCATACCATATGGCTACACCTTC. As protein: CATSDSALIPYGYTF.